The text below deals with one T cell receptor (beta chain). The CDR3 runs 14 residues. There were roughly 4,000 ng of total RNA used for each TCR library. TCRdb derives one entry per CDR3 protein from the 5' RACE reads, leaving out DNA. The sample table sets out 160,000 or so distinct CDR3 sequences. The record originates from a study of monozygotic twins with inflammatory bowel disease. The chain couples TRBV12-3 or TRBV12-4 to TRBJ1-1; TCRdb indicates TRBD1, and absent DNA this call remains unverified. This clonotype originated in a human donor with ulcerative colitis or Crohn's disease, or a healthy co-twin of an affected twin (not recorded which). Sequenced material: blood. The CDR3 is CASRPGQGTTEAFF.